Listed here are 12 T cell receptor beta chains from one sample, sequenced in a study of CD4 T cells in relation to SARS-CoV-2 and coronaviruses. Profiled with immunoSEQ multiplex PCR; TCRdb holds only in-frame clones, not every one. The repertoire includes around 18,000 clones, about 80% of them detected once, and around 28% sits in the top ten. Antigens of these TCRs are unknown. Before the COVID-19 pandemic, during about 2011-2019, CD4+ T cells were taken from unexposed donors. The cells were cultured for about ten days before CD4+ T cells were isolated. Sequences were obtained from CD4+ T cells from PBMCs, cultured in vitro. The receptors come from a human donor in good health.

J is TRBJ2-3 and V is TRBV29-1; 8 bases agree with TRBD2. This CDR3 contains 14 residues. V shed 4 bases, J shed 1 base, and the junction held 4 bases outside the gene matches. The germline V gene encodes CDR1 SQVTM and CDR2 ANQGSEA. The CDR3 is CSVASLAGTDTQYF. The CDR3 DNA follows: TGCAGCGTTGCTTCACTAGCGGGCACAGATACGCAGTATTTT.

This clone came up a few times. The chain employs TRBV13 and TRBJ2-2; D perhaps matches TRBD1 (5 bases). CDR1 and CDR2 from the germline V gene are PRHDT and FYEKMQ (reference sequence). This CDR3 region has 14 residues. The germline V and J ends were trimmed by 0 bases and 5 bases, with 7 bases remaining between them. CDR3 protein: CASSLGGRTGELFF. CDR3 coding DNA: TGTGCCAGCAGCTTAGGGGGGCGGACCGGGGAGCTGTTTTTT.

The genes are TRBV12-3 or TRBV12-4 and TRBJ2-3, with D unresolved. CDR3 length: 12 amino acids. V lost 3 bases and J 4 bases, leaving 5 bases between the germline ends. CDR3 region: CASSFHADTQYF. The CDR3 DNA reads as TGTGCCAGCAGTTTTCACGCAGATACGCAGTATTTT.

The chain carries TRBV5-1 and TRBJ2-5; no definite D call. The V end was cut by 2 bases, the J end by 2 bases, with 10 bases between. Germline CDR1 is SGHRS and CDR2 is YFSETQ. The CDR3 totals 14 residues. DNA of the CDR3: TGCGCCAGCAGCTTCGGACGGCTTCAAGAGACCCAGTACTTC. It translates to CASSFGRLQETQYF.

This sequence joins TRBV5-1 and TRBJ2-5; no clear D gene. The V gene lost 3 bases and the J gene lost 5 bases, with 8 bases spanning the gap. The CDR3 is 12 residues long. CDR1 SGHRS and CDR2 YFSETQ come from the germline V gene. The CDR3 region is CASSSVMETQYF. Here the CDR3 DNA reads TGCGCCAGCAGCTCGGTCATGGAGACCCAGTACTTC.

The chain is built from TRBV27 and TRBJ2-3; D not certain. From germline, CDR1 is MNHEY and CDR2 SMNVEV (reference sequence). The CDR3 contains 14 residues. Trimming shortened V by 1 base and J by 2 bases, and 7 bases separated the two germline ends. The CDR3 DNA is TGTGCCAGCAGTTTATTAGTAGACACAGATACGCAGTATTTT. This gives the protein CASSLLVDTDTQYF.

The chain joins TRBV21-1 to TRBJ1-4. TRBV21-1 is recorded as a pseudogene. The CDR3 has 12 residues. CDR3 sequence (DNA): TGTGCCACCGCGGAGGGAGGAGAAAAACTGTTTTTT. It specifies CATAEGGEKLFF.

V and J are TRBV6-5 and TRBJ2-7, with 9 bases lining up with TRBD2. J was trimmed by 0 bases and V by 2 bases; bases with no gene match: 5. CDR1 MNHEY and CDR2 SVGAGI come from the germline V gene. CDR3 size: 16 residues. CDR3 DNA sequence: TGTGCCAGCAGTTACGGGACTAGCAGCAGCTCCTACGAGCAGTACTTC. This encodes CASSYGTSSSSYEQYF.

The gene calls are TRBV3-1 (or the pseudogene TRBV3-2) and TRBJ2-7; D is perhaps TRBD2 (5 bases). This CDR3 is 17 amino acids long. Germline lookup yields CDR1 LGHDT and CDR2 YNNKEL (reference sequence). Trimming stripped 0 bases from V and 0 bases from J, with 15 bases between. CDR3 sequence: CASSQDGLRATSYEQYF. CDR3 nucleotides: TGTGCCAGCAGCCAAGATGGTCTGCGGGCGACCTCCTACGAGCAGTACTTC.

The J gene is TRBJ1-1, the V gene TRBV2; maybe TRBD1 (6 bases). CDR3 length: 16 residues. Germline CDR1 SNHLY, CDR2 FYNNEI. V lost 6 bases, J lost 4 bases, and 21 bases lay in between. Here the CDR3 reads CASRNRPRAGATEAFF. Written as DNA, the CDR3 is TGTGCCAGCAGGAACCGCCCGCGGGCGGGGGCCACTGAAGCTTTCTTT. The full variable domain, in which reference TRBV2 and TRBJ1-1 provide the parts outside the CDR3, is EPEVTQTPSHQVTQMGQEVILRCVPISNHLYFYWYRQILGQKVEFLVSFYNNEISEKSEIFDDQFSVERPDGSNFTLKIRSTKLEDSAMYFCASRNRPRAGATEAFFGQGTRLTVV.

The CDR3 coding sequence is TGCAGCGTGGGGGGACTAGCGGGGACAAGCTCCTACAATGAGCAGTTCTTC. As protein: CSVGGLAGTSSYNEQFF. The chain employs TRBV29-1 and TRBJ2-1; 13 bases map to TRBD2. V lost 6 bases, J lost 0 bases, and 8 bases stayed unmatched. CDR1 is SQVTM, CDR2 ANQGSEA, per germline. CDR3 length: 17 amino acids.

The V gene is TRBV2, the J gene TRBJ1-2; D uncertain. The V gene lost 6 bases and the J gene lost 0 bases, with 14 bases spanning the gap. Germline V gene sequence: CDR1 SNHLY, CDR2 FYNNEI. The CDR3 is 15 amino acids. The CDR3 sequence is CASSLDGASNYGYTF. In DNA form, the CDR3 reads TGTGCCAGCAGCCTGGACGGAGCCTCTAACTATGGCTACACCTTC.